This is a list of T cell receptor beta chains from one sample in a study of tumor-infiltrating lymphocytes in primary liver carcinoma. MiXCR, applied by TCRdb to the multiplex PCR reads, yields one record per CDR3 protein. The sample carries some 130,000 distinct CDR3 sequences, under 70% recorded once. Material: tumor-adjacent normal liver tissue. Receptor source: a woman aged 55-75 years with primary liver carcinoma and hepatitis B virus infection. Both conserved end residues are part of each CDR3. D genes are given only for firm matches. The listing skips clone size in some rows; elsewhere it reads once, few, many or a size class.

v_call	clone_size	d_call	j_call	cdr3_nt	cdr3_aa
TRBV4-1	-	-	TRBJ1-2	TGCGCCAGCAGCCCTCTGCATGGGGGCTATGACTACACCTTC	CASSPLHGGYDYTF
TRBV5-1	many	-	TRBJ1-6	TGCGCCAGCAGCCCCGACACCTTTAATTCACCCCTCCACTTT	CASSPDTFNSPLHF
TRBV7-3	few	TRBD1	TRBJ1-1	TGTGCCAGCAGTAAGACAGGGGACGGTGAAGCTTTCTTT	CASSKTGDGEAFF
TRBV6-5	many	-	TRBJ1-5	TGTGCCAGCAGTTACGCCGGGGGCCGTCAGCCCCAGCATTTT	CASSYAGGRQPQHF
TRBV4-1	-	-	TRBJ1-5	TGCGCTAGCAGCCTCAAATTCGATCAGCCCCAGCATTTT	CASSLKFDQPQHF
TRBV7-9	-	-	TRBJ2-1	TGTGCCAGCACCTTGTTCGGGTCACAAGTCTTCTCCTACAATGAGCAGTTCTTC	CASTLFGSQVFSYNEQFF
TRBV6-5	-	-	TRBJ1-4	TGTGCCAGCAGTTACTCGATCCGGAGGAGAAGGGGAAAACTGTTTTTT	CASSYSIRRRRGKLFF
TRBV11-2	-	-	TRBJ2-2	TGTGCCAGCAGTCCTCCGCGAGGACCGAGCGGGGAGCTGTTTTTT	CASSPPRGPSGELFF
TRBV7-9	many	TRBD2	TRBJ2-1	TGTGCCAGCAGCTCCAAAAGGACTAGTCAGGGCAATGAGCAGTTCTTC	CASSSKRTSQGNEQFF
TRBV5-4	-	TRBD1	TRBJ2-7	TGTACCAGCAGCGGTGGACAGGGAGGTTACGGGCAGTACTTC	CTSSGGQGGYGQYF
TRBV4-1	-	-	TRBJ2-1	TGCGCCAGCACCCAACTCCCCGGGAGAAATGAGCAGTTCTTC	CASTQLPGRNEQFF
TRBV11-2	few	-	TRBJ1-1	TGTGCCAGCAGCCCATATCAGCACGGACACTTTCGCTTTTGGGGCTATGAAGCTTTCTTT	CASSPYQHGHFRFWGYEAFF
TRBV4-1	-	TRBD2	TRBJ2-1	TGCGCCAGCAGCCAAGGGACTAGCGGGAACAATGTGCAGTTCTTC	CASSQGTSGNNVQFF
TRBV6-1	once	TRBD1	TRBJ1-1	TGTGTTAGCAGGGTACTACAGGGGGGAGCTTTCTTT	CVSRVLQGGAFF
TRBV10-3	-	TRBD2	TRBJ2-5	TGTGCCATCAGTCTTAGCGGGAGGGGTAAGACCCAGTACTTC	CAISLSGRGKTQYF
TRBV28	-	-	TRBJ1-1	TGTGCCAGCGCCCCCGGGGGGAGGGACACTGAAGCTTTCTTT	CASAPGGRDTEAFF
TRBV20-1	-	TRBD1	TRBJ1-1	TGCAGTGCTCCGGGACAGCGCTTGTGGATGTTGGAAGCTTTCTTT	CSAPGQRLWMLEAFF
TRBV29-1	-	TRBD1	TRBJ2-1	TGCAGCGCCGATTGGGACAGAGACTATGAGCAGTTCTTC	CSADWDRDYEQFF
TRBV5-4	-	-	TRBJ1-1	TGTGCCAGCAGCTTGCGGACGGACACTGAAGTTTTCTTT	CASSLRTDTEVFF
TRBV6-2/TRBV6-3	-	-	TRBJ2-1	TGTGCCAGCAGTTACCCGTGGTACAATGAGCACTTCTTC	CASSYPWYNEHFF
TRBV11-2	-	-	TRBJ1-1	TGTGCCAGCAGCCGCGATTTGATAGGGATGAGGAGCGCGAACACTGAAGCTTTCTTT	CASSRDLIGMRSANTEAFF
TRBV28	once	TRBD1	TRBJ1-5	TGTGCCGGCAGTACTACAGGGGTCCATCAGCCGCAGCATTTT	CAGSTTGVHQPQHF
TRBV28	-	-	TRBJ2-5	TGTGCCAGAAGGGAAATAGCGGAACAAGAGACCCAGTACTTC	CARREIAEQETQYF
TRBV6-6	-	TRBD1	TRBJ2-7	TGTGCCAGCAGTGACAGGGCTGGGGAGCATTACTTT	CASSDRAGEHYF
TRBV5-1	few	TRBD2	TRBJ2-3	TGCGCCAGCAGCTCCTACCGGGACGGGAGGAACACAGATACGCAGTATTTT	CASSSYRDGRNTDTQYF
TRBV11-2	-	TRBD2	TRBJ2-7	TGTGCCAGCAGCTTAGATCTCCCTGTCGGGAGGGGCGACGAGCAGTACTTC	CASSLDLPVGRGDEQYF